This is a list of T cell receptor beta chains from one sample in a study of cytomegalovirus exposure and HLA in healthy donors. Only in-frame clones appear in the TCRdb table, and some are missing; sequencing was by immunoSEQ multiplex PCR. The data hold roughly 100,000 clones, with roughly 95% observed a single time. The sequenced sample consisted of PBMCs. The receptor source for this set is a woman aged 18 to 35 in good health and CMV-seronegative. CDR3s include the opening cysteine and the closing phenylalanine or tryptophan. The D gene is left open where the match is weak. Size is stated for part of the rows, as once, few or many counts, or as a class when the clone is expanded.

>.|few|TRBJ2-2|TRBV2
TGTGCCAGCAGTGGACCGCAGGGAAACACCGGGGAGCTGTTTTTT
CASSGPQGNTGELFF
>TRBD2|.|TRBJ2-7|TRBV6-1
TGTGCCAGCAGTTTCCTCGGGACTAGCGAGCAGTACTTC
CASSFLGTSEQYF
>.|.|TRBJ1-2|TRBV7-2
TGTGCCAGCAGCTTTCGAGGGCCCCATGGCTACACCTTC
CASSFRGPHGYTF
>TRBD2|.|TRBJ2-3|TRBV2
TGTGCCAGCAGTATTAGCGGGGGGTTTGATACGCAGTATTTT
CASSISGGFDTQYF
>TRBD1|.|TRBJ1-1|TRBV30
TGTGCCTGGAGTGTGATGAGGGGGCCGTGGACTGAAGCTTTCTTT
CAWSVMRGPWTEAFF
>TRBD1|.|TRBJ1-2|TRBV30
TGTGCCTGCCGAGGGACAGACTATGGCTACACCTTC
CACRGTDYGYTF
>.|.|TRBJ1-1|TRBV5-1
TGCGCCAGCAGCTTGTACGGCAGGGGGAACACTGAAGCTTTCTTT
CASSLYGRGNTEAFF
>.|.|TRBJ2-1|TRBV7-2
TGTGCCAGCAACCAAGGAGGGGGCCGGCTGAGTGAGCAGTTCTTC
CASNQGGGRLSEQFF
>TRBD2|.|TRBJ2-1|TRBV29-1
TGCAGCGTTGAACGGCTAGCGGGAGGAGGTGAGCAGTTCTTC
CSVERLAGGGEQFF
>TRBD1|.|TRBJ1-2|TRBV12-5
TGTGCTAGTGGTAAGAGGACAGGCAACTATGGCTACACCTTC
CASGKRTGNYGYTF
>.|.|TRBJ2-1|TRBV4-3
TGCGCCAGCAGCCCCGAAAGGGGACTCCACCTGTACAATGAGCAGTTCTTC
CASSPERGLHLYNEQFF
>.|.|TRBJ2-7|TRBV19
TGTGCCAGTAGTATAGAGGGGCGAGGGGGAATTTACGAGCAGTACTTC
CASSIEGRGGIYEQYF
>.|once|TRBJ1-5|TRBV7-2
TGTGCCAGCAGCTGGTTAGGGGGGGCTAGCAATCAGCCCCAGCATTTT
CASSWLGGASNQPQHF
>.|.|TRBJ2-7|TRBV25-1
TGTGCCAGCAGTGATCGGGGTCGGGAAACCTACGAGCAGTACTTC
CASSDRGRETYEQYF
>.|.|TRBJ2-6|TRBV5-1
TGCGCCAGCAGCGCACAGAGCTCTGGGGCCAACGTCCTGACTTTC
CASSAQSSGANVLTF
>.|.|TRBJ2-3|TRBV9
TGTGCCAGCAGTGCTACTACCGCAGATACGCAGTATTTT
CASSATTADTQYF
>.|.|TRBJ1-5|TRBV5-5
TGTGCCAGCAGCGGGGCCGAGCTGATTCAGCCCCAGCATTTT
CASSGAELIQPQHF
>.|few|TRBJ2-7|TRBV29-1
TGCAGCGTTGAAATAAGCGACTACGAGCAGTACTTC
CSVEISDYEQYF
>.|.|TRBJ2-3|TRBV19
TGTGCCAGTACCTTCGGGACTAGCACAGATACGCAGTATTTT
CASTFGTSTDTQYF
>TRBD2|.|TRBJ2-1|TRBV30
TGTGCCTGTCAAGCGGGGGAGAGCTCCTACAATGAGCAGTTCTTC
CACQAGESSYNEQFF